The entry that follows covers one T cell receptor beta chain sequence. The antigen remains unidentified. Together with a sample-barcoded 5' primer, a J-beta primer mix was included in a second PCR lasting roughly 7 to 11 cycles. Each cDNA molecule was tagged by a template-switch adaptor that had 12 random nucleotides. Via MiXCR, TCRdb re-called the 5' RACE reads, giving one row per CDR3 protein. The profile shows hundreds of thousands of distinct CDR3 sequences, about 54% of them singletons. The germline V and J ends were trimmed by 5 bases and 7 bases, with 15 bases remaining between them. From germline, CDR1 is MDHEN and CDR2 SYDVKM. This CDR3 has 13 residues. These data come from a study of blood T cells in healthy people across ages. Study conclusions and caveats: When one million T cells were used, diversity estimates were thought to be underestimates. Fewer expanded clones and more diversity marked long-lived versus aged donors.

This receptor was identified in a man aged 60 to 75 in good health. Material: blood. V is TRBV28 and J is TRBJ2-7; D gene unclear. The CDR3 sequence: CASSPRVYGEQYF. In DNA, the CDR3 is TGTGCCAGCAGTCCTAGGGTGTACGGTGAGCAGTACTTC.